The 10 T cell receptor beta chains below all came from one sample that was sequenced in a study of cytomegalovirus exposure and HLA in healthy donors. The PCR was carried out with 60 Vbeta primers and 13 Jbeta primers. Measured with immunoSEQ multiplex PCR; TCRdb has only the in-frame clones, and not every one. The data contain some 140,000 clones, around three quarters of them singletons. The specimen was PBMCs. The receptors stem from a man under 40 in good health.

V and J are TRBV6-4 and TRBJ2-5, with D possibly TRBD2 on 5 matching bases. The CDR3 totals 15 residues. With 4 bases removed from V and 5 bases from J, the gap between germline ends came to 17 bases. Germline V gene sequence: CDR1 MRHNA, CDR2 SNTAGT. CDR3 sequence (DNA): TGTGCCAGCAGTGGCACGGGGTGGACGTTCGAGACCCAGTACTTC. Residues: CASSGTGWTFETQYF.

The chain combines TRBV6-6 with TRBJ2-7; 7 bases fit TRBD1. The CDR3 consists of 16 residues. Germline V gene lookup returns CDR1 MNHNY and CDR2 SVGAGI (reference sequence). The trim removed 2 bases at V and 2 bases at J, leaving 9 bases unmatched. This CDR3 is CASSYPNRDSAYEQYF. The DNA for the CDR3 is TGTGCCAGCAGTTACCCGAACCGGGACAGCGCCTACGAGCAGTACTTC.

This chain uses TRBV19 with TRBJ1-1; 7 nucleotides line up with TRBD1. This CDR3 has 13 amino acids. Trimming took 3 bases from V and 4 from J; bases not matched to a gene: 2. Per germline, CDR1 LNHDA and CDR2 SQIVND (reference sequence). CDR3 sequence: CASSIDRATEAFF. CDR3 coding DNA: TGTGCCAGTAGTATCGACAGGGCCACTGAAGCTTTCTTT.

This clone has only a few counts. J is TRBJ1-4 and V is TRBV5-1, with 9 nucleotides matching TRBD1. J was trimmed by 4 bases and V by 4 bases; bases with no gene match: 2. This CDR3 contains 14 residues. CDR1 is SGHRS, CDR2 YFSETQ, per germline. The CDR3 sequence is CASSQGQGNEKLFF. The CDR3 coding sequence is TGCGCCAGCAGCCAGGGACAGGGTAATGAAAAACTGTTTTTT.

The V call is TRBV5-1, the J call TRBJ1-4; no definite D call. V was pared by 3 bases and J by 4 bases, with 13 bases between. Germline lookup yields CDR1 SGHRS and CDR2 YFSETQ. CDR3 length: 15 amino acids. CDR3 amino acids: CASSSGGYLNEKLFF. The CDR3 DNA reads as TGCGCCAGCAGCTCGGGAGGATACCTTAATGAAAAACTGTTTTTT.

The rearrangement joins TRBV7-2 to TRBJ1-2; D is uncertain. This CDR3 spans 14 amino acids. Germline loops: CDR1 SGHTA, CDR2 FQGNSA. The V end was cut by 1 base, the J end by 3 bases, with 9 bases between. CDR3 region: CASSLGGEYYGYTF. In DNA form, the CDR3 reads TGTGCCAGCAGCTTAGGGGGAGAGTACTATGGCTACACCTTC.

J is TRBJ2-1 and V is TRBV6-5; TRBD2 agrees at 13 bases. The CDR3 extends over 15 amino acids. The V and J ends lost 6 bases and 9 bases, in that order; junction bases with no gene match: 8. CDR1 is MNHEY, CDR2 SVGAGI, per germline. The CDR3 nucleotides are TGTGCCAGCAGCCACGGGACTAGCGGGAAGGGTGAGCAGTTCTTC. Translating gives CASSHGTSGKGEQFF.

V is TRBV7-9 and J is TRBJ2-7; D is possibly TRBD2 (6 bases). CDR1 SEHNR and CDR2 FQNEAQ come from the germline V gene (reference sequence). CDR3 length: 15 residues. The ends were cut back, 5 bases at V and 2 bases at J, with 16 bases in the middle. The CDR3 region is CASSPLLAYPYEQYF. CDR3 nucleotides: TGTGCCAGCAGCCCGCTACTAGCTTACCCCTACGAGCAGTACTTC. The full variable domain, completed using reference TRBV7-9 and TRBJ2-7, is DTGVSQNPRHKITKRGQNVTFRCDPISEHNRLYWYRQTLGQGPEFLTYFQNEAQLEKSRLLSDRFSAERPKGSFSTLEIQRTEQGDSAMYLCASSPLLAYPYEQYFGPGTRLTVT.

The gene calls are TRBV7-3 and TRBJ2-2, with no clear D. Germline CDR1 is SGHTA and CDR2 is FQGTGA. The CDR3 spans 15 residues. Trimming left V 1 base short and J 1 base short, with 7 bases between. CDR3 nucleotide sequence: TGTGCCAGCAGCTTAATATCCCGGAACACCGGGGAGCTGTTTTTT. Its protein product is CASSLISRNTGELFF.

This chain connects TRBV7-3 to TRBJ2-3; D is undetermined. Trimming removed 2 bases from V and 3 bases from J, with 9 bases in between. This CDR3 region has 14 residues. The germline CDR1 and CDR2 sequences are SGHTA and FQGTGA. CDR3 protein: CASSLGFQTDTQYF. CDR3 nucleotides: TGTGCCAGCAGCTTAGGCTTTCAAACAGATACGCAGTATTTT.